The 12 T cell receptor beta chains below come from one sample, sequenced in a study of OX40 agonist ivuxolimab in advanced cancers. Clones were sequenced by immunoSEQ multiplex PCR, and TCRdb holds only the in-frame ones, with some missing. The sample holds 23,000 or so clones, about 75% seen once. The sample in question was CD4+ or CD8+ T cells sorted from blood, obtained in a trial of the OX40 agonist ivuxolimab. Receptors were obtained from an adult with an advanced solid tumor such as melanoma, head and neck, liver or kidney cancer.

V is TRBV7-9 and J is TRBJ2-1; tentatively, D is TRBD2 (6 bases). V lost 6 bases, J lost 13 bases, and 16 bases lay in between. The length of the CDR3 is 12 residues. Looked up from germline, CDR1 is SEHNR and CDR2 is FQNEAQ (reference sequence). The CDR3 is CASSSPLANQFF. CDR3 DNA sequence: TGTGCCAGCAGTTCCCCCCTAGCGAACCAGTTCTTC.

The chain combines TRBV11-2 with TRBJ1-5; a weak D match, TRBD1 (5 bases). The V and J ends lost 0 bases and 2 bases respectively, with 8 bases between them. Germline assignment: CDR1 SGHAT and CDR2 FQNNGV. There are 15 residues in the CDR3. The chain's CDR3 is CASSLDRGGNQPQHF. The DNA for the CDR3 is TGTGCCAGCAGCTTAGATCGAGGGGGCAATCAGCCCCAGCATTTT.

The gene calls are TRBV4-3 and TRBJ1-4; D remains ambiguous. Germline CDR1 and CDR2: LGHNA and YSLEER. The CDR3 has 13 residues. The V and J ends lost 0 bases and 7 bases respectively, with 6 bases between them. The chain's CDR3 is CASSQDLGEKLFF. CDR3 in DNA: TGCGCCAGCAGCCAAGATTTGGGTGAAAAACTGTTTTTT.

J is TRBJ2-5 and V is TRBV5-4; 10 nucleotides line up with TRBD1. There are 14 residues in the CDR3. The V gene's germline CDR1 is SGHNT and CDR2 YYREEE (reference sequence). V shed 4 bases, J shed 9 bases, and the junction held 9 bases outside the gene matches. The DNA for the CDR3 is TGTGCCAGCAGCCCCGGGACAGGGGATGGGCCCCAGTACTTC. It specifies CASSPGTGDGPQYF.

This clone qualifies as medium-sized (0.01 to 0.1%). CDR3 region: CASEATGVAGGGYNEQFF. The CDR3 region has the DNA TGTGCCAGCGAGGCGACAGGGGTCGCGGGAGGAGGATACAATGAGCAGTTCTTC. The rearrangement links TRBV7-8 to TRBJ2-1; D is tentatively TRBD1 or TRBD2 (8 bases each). Germline CDR1 and CDR2: SGHVS and FQNEAQ. The CDR3 consists of 18 residues. V lost 8 bases to trimming and J lost 4 bases, with 27 bases between them.

The V and J genes are TRBV5-1 and TRBJ1-2, with a tentative D call TRBD1 (5 bases). V lost 4 bases, J lost 4 bases, and 17 bases lay in between. CDR3 length: 15 residues. CDR1 SGHRS and CDR2 YFSETQ come from the germline V gene. This CDR3 reads CASSLQVNVGYGYTF. CDR3 in DNA: TGCGCCAGCAGCCTACAGGTTAACGTCGGCTATGGCTACACCTTC. Complete variable domain (other parts from reference TRBV5-1 and TRBJ1-2): KAGVTQTPRYLIKTRGQQVTLSCSPISGHRSVSWYQQTPGQGLQFLFEYFSETQRNKGNFPGRFSGRQFSNSRSEMNVSTLELGDSALYLCASSLQVNVGYGYTFGSGTRLTVV.

The V call is TRBV29-1, the J call TRBJ2-3, with 7 positions matching TRBD2. With V trimmed by 2 bases and J by 1 base, 3 bases remained unmatched. Germline CDR1 SQVTM, CDR2 ANQGSEA. CDR3 length: 14 residues. CDR3 amino acids: CSVERAGCTDTQYF. Written as DNA, the CDR3 is TGCAGCGTTGAAAGAGCGGGATGCACAGATACGCAGTATTTT.

The rearrangement uses TRBV5-5 and TRBJ2-2; 15 nucleotides match TRBD2. The CDR3 runs to 17 residues. The V segment lost 1 base and the J segment 5 bases; nucleotides outside the gene matches: 3. CDR1 is SGHKS, CDR2 YYEKEE, per germline (reference sequence). CDR3 sequence: CASSLTGTSGGTGELFF. CDR3 nucleotides: TGTGCCAGCAGCTTGACCGGGACTAGCGGGGGGACCGGGGAGCTGTTTTTT. The full variable domain, completed using reference TRBV5-5 and TRBJ2-2, is DAGVTQSPTHLIKTRGQQVTLRCSPISGHKSVSWYQQVLGQGPQFIFQYYEKEERGRGNFPDRFSARQFPNYSSELNVNALLLGDSALYLCASSLTGTSGGTGELFFGEGSRLTVL.

This clone has just a few counts. The chain couples TRBV20-1 to TRBJ2-5, with D possibly TRBD2 on 5 matching bases. Germline V gene data show CDR1 as DFQATT and CDR2 as SNEGSKA (reference sequence). The CDR3 length is 11 residues. The CDR3 bases are TGCACTGTTCGGGGTCAAGAGACCCAGTACTTC. Translated, it gives CTVRGQETQYF.

J is TRBJ1-2 and V is TRBV28; perhaps TRBD1 as D (5 bases). The germline V gene encodes CDR1 MDHEN and CDR2 SYDVKM. The CDR3 totals 14 residues. V shed 3 bases and J shed 4 bases, with 12 bases lying between them. The CDR3 region has the DNA TGTGCCAGCAGTTTTGGGGACGGCCGCTATGGCTACACCTTC. Translated: CASSFGDGRYGYTF.

The chain is built from TRBV4-2 and TRBJ1-2, with D possibly TRBD1 on 5 matching bases. Looked up from germline, CDR1 is LGHNA and CDR2 is YNFKEQ. V was cut by 0 bases and J by 10 bases, with 15 bases left in between. The length of the CDR3 is 14 residues. For the CDR3, the DNA is TGTGCCAGCAGCCAAGATGAGGGGAACAGGCCCTACACCTTC. Translated, it gives CASSQDEGNRPYTF.

Written as DNA, the CDR3 is TGTGCCAGTAGCGGACTAGCGGGGGCGGGGGAGACCCAGTACTTC. It encodes CASSGLAGAGETQYF. The genes are TRBV19 and TRBJ2-5; TRBD2 matches at 13 bases. Germline V lookup: CDR1 LNHDA, CDR2 SQIVND (reference sequence). The CDR3 is 15 amino acids. The V gene end was trimmed by 6 bases and the J gene end by 5 bases; junction bases not matched to a gene: 6.